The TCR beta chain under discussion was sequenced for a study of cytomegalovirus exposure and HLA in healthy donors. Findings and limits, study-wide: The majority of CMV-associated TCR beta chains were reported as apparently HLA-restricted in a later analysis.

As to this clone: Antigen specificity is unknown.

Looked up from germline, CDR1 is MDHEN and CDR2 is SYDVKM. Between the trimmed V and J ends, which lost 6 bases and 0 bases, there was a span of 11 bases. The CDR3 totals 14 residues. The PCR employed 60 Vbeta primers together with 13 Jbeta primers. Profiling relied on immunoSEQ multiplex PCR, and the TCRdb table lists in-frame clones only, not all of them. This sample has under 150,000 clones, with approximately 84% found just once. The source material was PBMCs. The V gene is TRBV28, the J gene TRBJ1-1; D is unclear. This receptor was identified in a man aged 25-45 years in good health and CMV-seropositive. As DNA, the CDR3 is TGTGCCAGCAGGAAAGAAACGGTGAACACTGAAGCTTTCTTT. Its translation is CASRKETVNTEAFF.